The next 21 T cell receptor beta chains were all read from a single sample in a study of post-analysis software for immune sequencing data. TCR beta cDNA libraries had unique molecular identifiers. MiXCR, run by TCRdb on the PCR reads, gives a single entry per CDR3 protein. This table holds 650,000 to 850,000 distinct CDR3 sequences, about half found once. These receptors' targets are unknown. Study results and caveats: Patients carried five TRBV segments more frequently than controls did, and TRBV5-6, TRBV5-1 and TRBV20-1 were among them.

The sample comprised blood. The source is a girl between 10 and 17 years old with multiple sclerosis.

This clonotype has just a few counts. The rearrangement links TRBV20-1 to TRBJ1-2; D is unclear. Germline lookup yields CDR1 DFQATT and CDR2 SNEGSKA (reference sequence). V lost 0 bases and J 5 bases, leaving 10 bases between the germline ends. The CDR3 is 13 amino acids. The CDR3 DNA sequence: TGCAGTGCTAGAGATGACGATAGATATGGCTACACCTTC. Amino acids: CSARDDDRYGYTF.

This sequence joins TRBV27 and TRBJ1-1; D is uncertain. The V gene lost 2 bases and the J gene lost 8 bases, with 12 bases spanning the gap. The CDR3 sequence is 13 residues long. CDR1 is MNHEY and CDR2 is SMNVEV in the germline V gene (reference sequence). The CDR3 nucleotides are TGTGCCAGCAGTTTAGTCTACTTGGGGGAAGCTTTCTTT. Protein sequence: CASSLVYLGEAFF.

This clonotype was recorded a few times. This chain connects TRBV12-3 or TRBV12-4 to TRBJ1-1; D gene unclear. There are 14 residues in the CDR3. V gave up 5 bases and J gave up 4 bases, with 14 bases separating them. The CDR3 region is CASSPAPAGTEAFF. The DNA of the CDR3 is TGTGCCAGCAGTCCCGCACCGGCGGGCACTGAAGCTTTCTTT.

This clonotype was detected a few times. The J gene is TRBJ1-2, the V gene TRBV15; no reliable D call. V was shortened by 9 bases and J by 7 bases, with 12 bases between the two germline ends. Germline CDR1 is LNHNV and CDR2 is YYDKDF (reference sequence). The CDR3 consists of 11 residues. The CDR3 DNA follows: TGTGCCACGGATGGACTGGGTGGCTACACCTTC. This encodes CATDGLGGYTF.

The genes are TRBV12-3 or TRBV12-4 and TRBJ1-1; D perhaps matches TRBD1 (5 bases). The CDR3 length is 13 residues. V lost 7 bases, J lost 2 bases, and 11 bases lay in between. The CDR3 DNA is TGTGCCAGCAACCAGGGAGGCAACACTGAAGCTTTCTTT. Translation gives CASNQGGNTEAFF.

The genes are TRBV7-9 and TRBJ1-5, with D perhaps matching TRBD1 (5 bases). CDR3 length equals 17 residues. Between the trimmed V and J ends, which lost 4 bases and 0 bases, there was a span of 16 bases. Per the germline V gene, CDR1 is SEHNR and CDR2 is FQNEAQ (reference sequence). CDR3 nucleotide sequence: TGTGCCAGCAGCTCCAACCAGGGCCGAGATAGCAATCAGCCCCAGCATTTT. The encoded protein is CASSSNQGRDSNQPQHF.

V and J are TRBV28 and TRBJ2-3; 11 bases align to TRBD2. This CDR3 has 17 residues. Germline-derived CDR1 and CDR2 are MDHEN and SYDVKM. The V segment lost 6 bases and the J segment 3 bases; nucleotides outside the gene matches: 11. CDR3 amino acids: CASRKIASGRRTDTQYF. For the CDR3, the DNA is TGTGCCAGCAGGAAGATTGCTAGCGGGAGGAGAACAGATACGCAGTATTTT.

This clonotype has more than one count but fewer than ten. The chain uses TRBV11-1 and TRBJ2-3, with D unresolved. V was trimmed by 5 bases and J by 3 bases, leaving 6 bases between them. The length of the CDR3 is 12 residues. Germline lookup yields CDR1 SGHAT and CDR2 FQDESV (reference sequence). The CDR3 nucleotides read TGTGCCAGCAGCCAACGAACAGATACGCAGTATTTT. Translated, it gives CASSQRTDTQYF.

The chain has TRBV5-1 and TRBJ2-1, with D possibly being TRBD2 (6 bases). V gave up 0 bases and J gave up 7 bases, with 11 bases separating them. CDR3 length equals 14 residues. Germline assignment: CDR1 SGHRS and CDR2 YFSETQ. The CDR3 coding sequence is TGCGCCAGCAGCTTGGAGGACTACGGAAATGAGCAGTTCTTC. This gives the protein CASSLEDYGNEQFF.

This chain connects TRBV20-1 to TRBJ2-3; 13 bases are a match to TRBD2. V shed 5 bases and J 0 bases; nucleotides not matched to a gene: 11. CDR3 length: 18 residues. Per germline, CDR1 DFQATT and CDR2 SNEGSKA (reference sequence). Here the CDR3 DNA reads TGCAGTGCTCCGGGACTAGCGGGGCCGCGCCCTAGCACAGATACGCAGTATTTT. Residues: CSAPGLAGPRPSTDTQYF.

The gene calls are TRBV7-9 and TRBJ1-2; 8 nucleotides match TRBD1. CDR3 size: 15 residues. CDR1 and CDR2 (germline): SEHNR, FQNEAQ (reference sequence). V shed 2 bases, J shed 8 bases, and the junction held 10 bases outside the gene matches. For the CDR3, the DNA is TGTGCCAGCAGCTTATTCGACAGGGGCCATCTCGGCTACACCTTC. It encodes CASSLFDRGHLGYTF. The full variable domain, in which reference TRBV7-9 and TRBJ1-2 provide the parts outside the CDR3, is DTGVSQNPRHKITKRGQNVTFRCDPISEHNRLYWYRQTLGQGPEFLTYFQNEAQLEKSRLLSDRFSAERPKGSFSTLEIQRTEQGDSAMYLCASSLFDRGHLGYTFGSGTRLTVV.

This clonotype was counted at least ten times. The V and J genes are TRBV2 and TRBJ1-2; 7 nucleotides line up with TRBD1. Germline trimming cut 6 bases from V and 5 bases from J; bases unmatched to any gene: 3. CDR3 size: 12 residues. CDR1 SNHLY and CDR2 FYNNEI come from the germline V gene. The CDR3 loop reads CASRETGYGYTF. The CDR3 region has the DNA TGTGCCAGCAGAGAGACAGGGTATGGCTACACCTTC. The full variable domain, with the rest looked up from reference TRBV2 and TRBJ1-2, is EPEVTQTPSHQVTQMGQEVILRCVPISNHLYFYWYRQILGQKVEFLVSFYNNEISEKSEIFDDQFSVERPDGSNFTLKIRSTKLEDSAMYFCASRETGYGYTFGSGTRLTVV.

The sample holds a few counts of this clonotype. DNA for the CDR3: TGCGCCAGCAGCGCCGAAAGGGGGCTCGTGAATGAGCAGTTCTTC. Protein: CASSAERGLVNEQFF. V is TRBV5-1 and J is TRBJ2-1; 7 bases agree with TRBD1. There are 15 residues in the CDR3. Germline CDR1 reads SGHRS; CDR2 reads YFSETQ. The V gene end was trimmed by 4 bases and the J gene end by 7 bases; junction bases not matched to a gene: 11.

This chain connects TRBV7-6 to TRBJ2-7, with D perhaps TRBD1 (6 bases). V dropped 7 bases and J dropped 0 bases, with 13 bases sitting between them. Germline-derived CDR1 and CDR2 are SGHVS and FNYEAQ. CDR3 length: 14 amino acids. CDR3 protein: CASKKGHLSYEQYF. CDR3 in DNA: TGTGCCAGCAAGAAGGGACATCTCTCCTACGAGCAGTACTTC.

CDR3 region: CASSLVQTGYGYTF. The CDR3 DNA reads as TGTGCCAGCAGTTTAGTACAGACGGGGTATGGCTACACCTTC. This chain links TRBV12-3 or TRBV12-4 with TRBJ1-2; D is ambiguous. V lost 1 base to trimming and J lost 5 bases, with 11 bases between them. This CDR3 has 14 residues.

The chain's CDR3 is CASRAPDSSGHPQFF. In DNA form, the CDR3 reads TGTGCCAGCAGAGCCCCGGATTCTAGCGGGCACCCCCAGTTCTTC. The chain employs TRBV27 and TRBJ2-1, with 8 bases lining up with TRBD2. After removal of 6 bases from V and 13 bases from J, the junction contained 17 bases not matched to a gene. The CDR3 length is 15 residues. CDR1 is MNHEY, CDR2 SMNVEV, per germline (reference sequence).

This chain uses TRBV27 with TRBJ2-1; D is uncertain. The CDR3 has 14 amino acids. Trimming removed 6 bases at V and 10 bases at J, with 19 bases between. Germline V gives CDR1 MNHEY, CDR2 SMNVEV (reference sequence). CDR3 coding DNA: TGTGCCAGCAGCGGGTCGGCGCCCGGGCAGGAGCAGTTCTTC. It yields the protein CASSGSAPGQEQFF.

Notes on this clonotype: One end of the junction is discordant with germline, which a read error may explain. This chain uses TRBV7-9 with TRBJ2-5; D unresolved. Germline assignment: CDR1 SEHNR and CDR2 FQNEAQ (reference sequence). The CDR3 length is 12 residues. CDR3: CAGSLVQETQYF. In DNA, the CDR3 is TGTGCCGGCAGCTTAGTTCAAGAGACCCAGTACTTC.

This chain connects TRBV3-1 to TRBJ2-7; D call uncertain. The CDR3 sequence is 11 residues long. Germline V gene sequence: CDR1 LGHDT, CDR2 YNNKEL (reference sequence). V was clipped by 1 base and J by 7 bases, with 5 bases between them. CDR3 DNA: TGTGCCAGCAGCCAAGGAAAGGAGCAGTACTTC. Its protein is CASSQGKEQYF.

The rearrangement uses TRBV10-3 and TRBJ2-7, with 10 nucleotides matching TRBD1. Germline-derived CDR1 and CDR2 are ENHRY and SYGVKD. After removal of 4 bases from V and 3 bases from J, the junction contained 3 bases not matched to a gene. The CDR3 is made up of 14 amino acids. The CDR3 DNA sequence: TGTGCCATCAGTGGACAGGGGGCTTACTACGAGCAGTACTTC. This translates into CAISGQGAYYEQYF.

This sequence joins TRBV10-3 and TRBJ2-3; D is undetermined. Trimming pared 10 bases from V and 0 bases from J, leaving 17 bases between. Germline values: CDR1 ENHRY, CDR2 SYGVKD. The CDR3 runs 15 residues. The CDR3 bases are TGTGCCACCACCCCTCTAGAAACTAGCACAGATACGCAGTATTTT. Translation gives CATTPLETSTDTQYF.